Described below is a single TCR beta chain sequence and its context. Its cognate antigen is unknown. This entry belongs to a study of CD4+ T cells in melanoma. Whole-study results and caveats: Neoantigen-specific CD4+ T cells in melanoma reportedly had diverse differentiation states. A reported correlation linked neoantigen-specific CD4+ T cells to CD8+, macrophage and B cell function.

Assay: immunoSEQ multiplex PCR; the TCRdb copy retains only in-frame clones and omits some. The sample contains some 9,600 clones, about 73% of which appear only once. CDR1 SGHNT and CDR2 YYREEE come from the germline V gene (reference sequence). The CDR3 runs 13 residues. V was trimmed by 0 bases and J by 2 bases, leaving 5 bases between them. V and J are TRBV5-4 and TRBJ2-5; D uncertain. The sequenced sample consisted of cells from a culture (not recorded whether cultured in vitro). The sequence derives from a human donor with melanoma. The DNA of the CDR3 is TGTGCCAGCAGCTTGGCCTTACAAGAGACCCAGTACTTC. Its translation is CASSLALQETQYF.